The entry that follows covers one TCR beta chain sequence. The germline V gene encodes CDR1 MNHEY and CDR2 SMNVEV (reference sequence). The length of the CDR3 is 14 residues. The ends were cut back, 5 bases at V and 7 bases at J, with 15 bases in the middle. This entry belongs to a study of cytomegalovirus exposure and HLA in healthy donors. Turning to the study itself: In a later analysis, the roughly 110 validation repertoires were reported to have used the same platform as the 600 to 700 first-cohort repertoires.

Sequencing was performed with immunoSEQ multiplex PCR; in TCRdb, only in-frame clones are kept and a portion is missing. The table has 150,000 to 200,000 clones, around four fifths seen once. The sequenced sample was PBMCs. The receptor was derived from a man aged 30 to 45 in good health and CMV-seropositive. This chain connects TRBV27 to TRBJ1-5; D ambiguous. This CDR3 reads CASSPTASGQPQHF. For the CDR3, the DNA is TGTGCCAGCAGTCCTACGGCTTCGGGGCAGCCCCAGCATTTT.